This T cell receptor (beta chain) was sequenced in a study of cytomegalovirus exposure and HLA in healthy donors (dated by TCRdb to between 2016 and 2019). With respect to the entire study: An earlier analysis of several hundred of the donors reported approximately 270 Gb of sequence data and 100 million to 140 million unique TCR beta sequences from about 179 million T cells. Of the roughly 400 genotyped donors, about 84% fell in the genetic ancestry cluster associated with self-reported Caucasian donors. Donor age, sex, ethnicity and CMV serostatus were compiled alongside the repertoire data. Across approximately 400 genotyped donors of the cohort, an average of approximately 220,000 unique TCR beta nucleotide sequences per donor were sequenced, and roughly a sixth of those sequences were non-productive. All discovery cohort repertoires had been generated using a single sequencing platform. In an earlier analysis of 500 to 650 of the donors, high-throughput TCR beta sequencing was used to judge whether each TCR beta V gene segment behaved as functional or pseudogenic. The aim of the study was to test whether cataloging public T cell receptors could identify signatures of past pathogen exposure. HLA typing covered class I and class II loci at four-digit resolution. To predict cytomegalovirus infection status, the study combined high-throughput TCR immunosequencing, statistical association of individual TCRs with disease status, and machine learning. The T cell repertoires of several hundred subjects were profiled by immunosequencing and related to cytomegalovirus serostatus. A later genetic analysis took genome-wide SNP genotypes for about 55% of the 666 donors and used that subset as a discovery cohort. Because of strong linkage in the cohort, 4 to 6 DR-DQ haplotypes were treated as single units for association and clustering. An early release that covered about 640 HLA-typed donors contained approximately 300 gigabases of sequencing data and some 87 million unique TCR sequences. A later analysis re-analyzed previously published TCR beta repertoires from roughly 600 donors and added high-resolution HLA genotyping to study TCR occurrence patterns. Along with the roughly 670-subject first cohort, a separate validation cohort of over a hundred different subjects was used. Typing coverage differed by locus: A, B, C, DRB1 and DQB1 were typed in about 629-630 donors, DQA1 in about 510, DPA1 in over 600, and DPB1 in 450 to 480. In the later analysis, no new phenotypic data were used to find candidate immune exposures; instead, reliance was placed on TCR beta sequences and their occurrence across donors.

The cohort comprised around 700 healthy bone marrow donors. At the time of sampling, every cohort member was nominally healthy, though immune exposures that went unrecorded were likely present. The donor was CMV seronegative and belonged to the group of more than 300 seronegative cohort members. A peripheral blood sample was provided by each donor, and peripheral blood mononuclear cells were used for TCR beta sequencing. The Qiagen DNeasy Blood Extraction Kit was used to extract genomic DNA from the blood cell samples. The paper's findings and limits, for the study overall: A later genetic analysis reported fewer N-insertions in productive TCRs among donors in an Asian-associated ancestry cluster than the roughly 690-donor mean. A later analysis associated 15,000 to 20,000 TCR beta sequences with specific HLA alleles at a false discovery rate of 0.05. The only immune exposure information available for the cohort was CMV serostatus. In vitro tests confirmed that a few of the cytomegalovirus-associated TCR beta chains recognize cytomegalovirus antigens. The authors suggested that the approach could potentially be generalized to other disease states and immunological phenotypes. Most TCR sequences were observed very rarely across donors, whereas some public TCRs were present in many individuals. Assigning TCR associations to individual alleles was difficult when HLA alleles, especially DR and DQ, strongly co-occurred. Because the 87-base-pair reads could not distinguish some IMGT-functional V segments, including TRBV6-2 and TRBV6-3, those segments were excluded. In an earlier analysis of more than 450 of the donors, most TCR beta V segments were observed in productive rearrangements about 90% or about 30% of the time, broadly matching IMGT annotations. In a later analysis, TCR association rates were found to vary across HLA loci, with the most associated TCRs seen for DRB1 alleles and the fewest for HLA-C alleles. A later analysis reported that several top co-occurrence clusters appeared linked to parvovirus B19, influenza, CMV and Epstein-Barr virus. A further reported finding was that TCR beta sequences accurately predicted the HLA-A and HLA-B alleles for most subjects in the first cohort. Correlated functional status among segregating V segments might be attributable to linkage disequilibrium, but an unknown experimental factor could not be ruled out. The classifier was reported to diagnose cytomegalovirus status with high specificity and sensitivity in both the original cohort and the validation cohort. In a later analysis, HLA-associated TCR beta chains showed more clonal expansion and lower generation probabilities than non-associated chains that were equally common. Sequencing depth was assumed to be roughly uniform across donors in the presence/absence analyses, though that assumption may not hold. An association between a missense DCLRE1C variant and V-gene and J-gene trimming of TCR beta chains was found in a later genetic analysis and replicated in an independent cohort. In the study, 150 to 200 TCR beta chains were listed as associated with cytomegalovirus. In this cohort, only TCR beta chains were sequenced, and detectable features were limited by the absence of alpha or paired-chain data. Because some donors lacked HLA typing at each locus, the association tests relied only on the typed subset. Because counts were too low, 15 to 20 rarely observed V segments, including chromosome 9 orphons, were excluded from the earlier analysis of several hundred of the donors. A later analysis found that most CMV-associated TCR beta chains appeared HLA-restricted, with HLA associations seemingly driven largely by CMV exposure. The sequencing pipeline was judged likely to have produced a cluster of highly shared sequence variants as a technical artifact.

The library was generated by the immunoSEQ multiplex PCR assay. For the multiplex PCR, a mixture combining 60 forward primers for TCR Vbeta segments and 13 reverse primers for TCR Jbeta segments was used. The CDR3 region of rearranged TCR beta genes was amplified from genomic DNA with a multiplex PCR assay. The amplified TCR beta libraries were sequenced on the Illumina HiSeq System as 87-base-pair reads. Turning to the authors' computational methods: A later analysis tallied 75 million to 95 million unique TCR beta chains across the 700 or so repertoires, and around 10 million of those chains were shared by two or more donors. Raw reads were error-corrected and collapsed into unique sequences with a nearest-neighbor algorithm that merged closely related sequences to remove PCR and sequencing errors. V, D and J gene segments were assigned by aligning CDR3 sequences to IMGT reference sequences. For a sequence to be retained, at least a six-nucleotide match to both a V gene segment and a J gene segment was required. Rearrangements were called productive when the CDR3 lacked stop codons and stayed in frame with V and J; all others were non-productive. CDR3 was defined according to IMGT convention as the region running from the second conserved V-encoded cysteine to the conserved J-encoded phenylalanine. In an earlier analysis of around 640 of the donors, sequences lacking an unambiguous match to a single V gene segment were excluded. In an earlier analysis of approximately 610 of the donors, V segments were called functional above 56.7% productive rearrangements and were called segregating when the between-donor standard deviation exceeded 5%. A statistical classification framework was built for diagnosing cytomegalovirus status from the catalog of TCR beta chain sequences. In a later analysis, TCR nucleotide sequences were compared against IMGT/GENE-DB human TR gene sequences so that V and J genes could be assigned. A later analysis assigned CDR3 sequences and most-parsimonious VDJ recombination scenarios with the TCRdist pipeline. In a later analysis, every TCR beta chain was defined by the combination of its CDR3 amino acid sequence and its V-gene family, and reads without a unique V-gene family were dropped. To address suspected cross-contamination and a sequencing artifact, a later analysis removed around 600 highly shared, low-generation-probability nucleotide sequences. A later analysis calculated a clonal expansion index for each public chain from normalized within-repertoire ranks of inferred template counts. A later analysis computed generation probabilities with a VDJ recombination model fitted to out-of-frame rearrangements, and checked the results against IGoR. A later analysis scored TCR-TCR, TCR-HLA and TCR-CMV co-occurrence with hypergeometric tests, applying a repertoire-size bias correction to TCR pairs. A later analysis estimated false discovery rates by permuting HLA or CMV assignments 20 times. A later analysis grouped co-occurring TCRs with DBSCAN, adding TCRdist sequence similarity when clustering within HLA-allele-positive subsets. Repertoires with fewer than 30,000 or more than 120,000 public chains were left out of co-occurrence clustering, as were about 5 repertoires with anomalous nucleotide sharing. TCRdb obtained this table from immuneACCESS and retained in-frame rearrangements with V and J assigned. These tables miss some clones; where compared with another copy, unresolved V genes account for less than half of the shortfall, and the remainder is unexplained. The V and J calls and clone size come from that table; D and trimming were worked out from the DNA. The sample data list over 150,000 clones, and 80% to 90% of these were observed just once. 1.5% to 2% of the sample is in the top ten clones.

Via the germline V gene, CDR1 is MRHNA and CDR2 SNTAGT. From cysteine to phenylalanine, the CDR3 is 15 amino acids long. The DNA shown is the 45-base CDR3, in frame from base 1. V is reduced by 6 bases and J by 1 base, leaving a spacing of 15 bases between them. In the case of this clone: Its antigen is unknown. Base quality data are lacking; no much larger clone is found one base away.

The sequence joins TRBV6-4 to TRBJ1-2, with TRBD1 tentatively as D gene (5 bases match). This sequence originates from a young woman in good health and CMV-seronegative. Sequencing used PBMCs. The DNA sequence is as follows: TGTGCCAGCAGGGCAGGTTCGGGGGATAACTATGGCTACACCTTC. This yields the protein CASRAGSGDNYGYTF.